The T cell receptor beta chain under discussion was sequenced for a study of T cell repertoires in cytomegalovirus infection. At the level of the study: In public TCR beta signatures, there were indications of both CMV infection and matching HLA type.

Points on this clonotype: The target antigen is unknown.

Study results and caveats: Identification of carriers of CMV plus the relevant HLA was performed using cumulative public TCR beta family frequency. HLA-C-restricted CMV clonotypes gave the most frequent clonotype in two of eight donors.

One entry per CDR3 protein results from TCRdb running MiXCR on the reads. Of 500,000 or so distinct CDR3 sequences listed, approximately 15% are singletons. Germline CDR1 is MNHNS and CDR2 is SASEGT. V trimming: 2 bases; J trimming: 4 bases; junction bases outside the gene matches: 4. There are 14 residues in the CDR3. The clonotype originates from a human donor in good health (CMV status not recorded). Some clones in this sample may be carry-over from other donors' samples. The chain couples TRBV6-1 to TRBJ1-2; 7 bases map to TRBD1. Sequenced input: CD8+ T cells from PBMCs. The CDR3 DNA is TGTGCCAGCAGTGAACCCGGGACAGCCTATGGCTACACCTTC. It specifies CASSEPGTAYGYTF.